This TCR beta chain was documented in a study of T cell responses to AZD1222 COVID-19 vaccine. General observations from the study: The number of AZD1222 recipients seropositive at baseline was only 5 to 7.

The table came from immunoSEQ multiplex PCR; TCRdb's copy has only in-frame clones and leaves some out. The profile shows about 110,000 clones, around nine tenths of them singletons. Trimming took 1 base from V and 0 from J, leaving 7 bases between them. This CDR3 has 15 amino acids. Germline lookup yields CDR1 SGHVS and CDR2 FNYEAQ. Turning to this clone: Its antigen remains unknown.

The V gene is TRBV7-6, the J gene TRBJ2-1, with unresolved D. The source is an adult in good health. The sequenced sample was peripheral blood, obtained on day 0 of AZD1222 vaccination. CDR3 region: CASSLGPSSYNEQFF. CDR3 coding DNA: TGTGCCAGCAGCTTAGGACCGAGCTCCTACAATGAGCAGTTCTTC.